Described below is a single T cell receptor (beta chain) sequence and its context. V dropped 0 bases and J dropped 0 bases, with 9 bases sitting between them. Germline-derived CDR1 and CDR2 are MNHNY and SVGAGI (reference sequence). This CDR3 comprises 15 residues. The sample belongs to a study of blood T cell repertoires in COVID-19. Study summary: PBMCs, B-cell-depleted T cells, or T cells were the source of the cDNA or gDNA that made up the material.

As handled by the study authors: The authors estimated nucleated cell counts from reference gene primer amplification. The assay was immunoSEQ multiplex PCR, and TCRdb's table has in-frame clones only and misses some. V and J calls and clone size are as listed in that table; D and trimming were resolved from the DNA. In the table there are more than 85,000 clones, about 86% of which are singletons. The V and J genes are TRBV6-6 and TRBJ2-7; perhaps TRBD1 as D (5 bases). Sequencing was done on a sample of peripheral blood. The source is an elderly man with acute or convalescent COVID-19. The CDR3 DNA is TGTGCCAGCAGTTACTCAGGGGCCGGCTCCTACGAGCAGTACTTC. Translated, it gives CASSYSGAGSYEQYF.